What follows are 15 T cell receptor beta chains derived from one specimen sequenced in a study of T cells in Graves' hyperthyroidism and ophthalmopathy. TCR beta CDR3 sequences were amplified from RNA transcripts. The HTBI primer set was used in a first-round RT-PCR of the TCR CDR3. TCRdb re-analysed the multiplex PCR reads in MiXCR, keeping a single row per CDR3 protein. The data show approximately 720,000 distinct CDR3 sequences, under 20% seen once. The sample was blood. The receptor source for this set is a woman in her fifties or sixties with Graves' hyperthyroidism that later progressed to Graves' ophthalmopathy.

The gene calls are TRBV20-1 and TRBJ2-2; D is ambiguous. Germline V gives CDR1 DFQATT, CDR2 SNEGSKA (reference sequence). The CDR3 runs to 14 residues. V was shortened by 1 base and J by 3 bases, with 9 bases between the two germline ends. The CDR3 loop is CSARGEAYTGELFF. As DNA, the CDR3 is TGCAGTGCTAGAGGGGAAGCGTACACCGGGGAGCTGTTTTTT.

This clonotype was found a few times. The chain has TRBV6-2 or TRBV6-3 and TRBJ2-1; 9 bases line up with TRBD2. Germline loops: CDR1 MNHEY, CDR2 SVGEGT. The CDR3 runs 16 residues. J lost 6 bases, V lost 7 bases, and 13 bases had no gene match. CDR3 region: CASTPQSAGGLNEQFF. CDR3 DNA: TGTGCCAGCACCCCCCAGTCAGCGGGGGGACTCAATGAGCAGTTCTTC.

This clonotype was observed a handful of times. The rearrangement uses TRBV19 and TRBJ1-4; possibly TRBD1 for D (5 bases). V lost 5 bases, J lost 5 bases, and 12 bases lay in between. The germline V gene has CDR1 LNHDA and CDR2 SQIVND (reference sequence). The CDR3 totals 14 residues. The CDR3 DNA follows: TGTGCCAGTAGTGGACGGGACCCCAATGAAAAACTGTTTTTT. This sequence encodes CASSGRDPNEKLFF.

Many counts were recorded for this clonotype. The rearrangement joins TRBV20-1 to TRBJ1-1; 7 nucleotides match TRBD1. Germline V lookup: CDR1 DFQATT, CDR2 SNEGSKA (reference sequence). The CDR3 is 13 amino acids. Unmatched junction bases numbered 5, after V lost 1 base and J lost 6 bases. CDR3 amino acids: CSARVHRGPEAFF. CDR3 coding DNA: TGCAGTGCTAGAGTACACAGGGGCCCTGAAGCTTTCTTT.

This clonotype occurred once. The chain carries TRBV9 and TRBJ2-1; D may be TRBD2 (7 bases). Germline CDR1 and CDR2: SGDLS and YYNGEE. V was pared by 2 bases and J by 0 bases, with 18 bases between. The CDR3 runs to 18 residues. Written as DNA, the CDR3 is TGTGCCAGCAGCGTTTTTGGCGGGGGCTCGAGCTCCTACAATGAGCAGTTCTTC. Translation: CASSVFGGGSSSYNEQFF.

The genes are TRBV7-8 and TRBJ1-1; D is unresolved. Germline lookup yields CDR1 SGHVS and CDR2 FQNEAQ. V was shortened by 1 base and J by 3 bases, with 12 bases between the two germline ends. The length of the CDR3 is 15 residues. The CDR3 DNA is TGTGCCAGCAGCTTAGGCGGGAAGGGTGACACTGAAGCTTTCTTT. Protein: CASSLGGKGDTEAFF. Looking up the rest from reference TRBV7-8 and TRBJ1-1 gives the full variable domain: GAGVSQSPRYKVAKRGQDVALRCDPISGHVSLFWYQQALGQGPEFLTYFQNEAQLDKSGLPSDRFFAERPEGSVSTLKIQRTQQEDSAVYLCASSLGGKGDTEAFFGQGTRLTVV.

This clonotype was recorded at least ten times. This chain joins TRBV30 and TRBJ2-5, with no clear D. V lost 0 bases to trimming and J lost 7 bases, with 15 bases between them. This CDR3 comprises 14 residues. CDR1 and CDR2 (germline): GTSNPN, SVGIG (reference sequence). DNA for the CDR3: TGTGCCTGGAGTGTACGGCAACCGTCGGGGACCCAGTACTTC. It codes for CAWSVRQPSGTQYF.

Comments on this clonotype: A single base separates this from a much larger clone, so it may be a read error. The V and J genes are TRBV3-1 and TRBJ1-3; no reliable D call. The CDR3 loop spans 16 amino acids. V shed 0 bases and J shed 0 bases, with 9 bases lying between them. From germline, CDR1 is LGHDT and CDR2 YNNKEL (reference sequence). CDR3 in amino acids: CASSQDHKSSGNTIYF. The CDR3 nucleotides are TGTGCCAGCAGCCAAGATCACAAAAGCTCTGGAAACACCATATATTTT.

This clonotype was seen many times. V gene TRBV20-1 combines with J gene TRBJ1-1; a weak D match, TRBD1 (5 bases). The V gene's germline CDR1 is DFQATT and CDR2 SNEGSKA (reference sequence). Between the trimmed V and J ends, which lost 6 bases and 2 bases, there was a span of 16 bases. CDR3 length: 14 amino acids. The CDR3 spells CSADGAETNTEAFF. The CDR3 DNA reads TGCAGTGCGGATGGGGCAGAAACTAACACTGAAGCTTTCTTT.

The chain uses TRBV5-1 and TRBJ2-5; TRBD2 aligns across 7 bases. CDR1 and CDR2 (germline): SGHRS, YFSETQ. V gave up 0 bases and J gave up 4 bases; unmatched junction bases: 6. CDR3 length equals 15 residues. CDR3: CASSLAIREGETQYF. CDR3 nucleotides: TGCGCCAGCAGCTTGGCCATCAGGGAGGGAGAGACCCAGTACTTC. The variable domain in full, with the rest retrieved from reference TRBV5-1 and TRBJ2-5, is KAGVTQTPRYLIKTRGQQVTLSCSPISGHRSVSWYQQTPGQGLQFLFEYFSETQRNKGNFPGRFSGRQFSNSRSEMNVSTLELGDSALYLCASSLAIREGETQYFGPGTRLLVL.

Concerning this clonotype: Sequence at one end of the junction differs from germline and may be a read error. The rearrangement links TRBV9 to TRBJ2-3; TRBD1 matches 12 bases. The germline gives CDR1 SGDLS, CDR2 YYNGEE. This CDR3 has 16 residues. In nucleotides, the CDR3 is TGTGCCGGCAGCGAGGGACAGGGGGCGAGCACAGATACGCAGTATTTT. Protein product: CAGSEGQGASTDTQYF.

The chain links TRBV29-1 to TRBJ1-2; 8 nucleotides line up with TRBD1. This CDR3 comprises 14 residues. V lost 7 bases, J lost 5 bases, and 12 bases stayed unmatched. Germline V gene sequence: CDR1 SQVTM, CDR2 ANQGSEA. DNA of the CDR3: TGCAGCGCGCTCGGACTGGACAGGGCTTATGGCTACACCTTC. It encodes CSALGLDRAYGYTF.

The sample holds many counts of this clonotype. J is TRBJ1-3 and V is TRBV5-1; TRBD1 matches 7 bases. Trimming at V came to 0 bases and at J to 4 bases, leaving 4 bases not matched to a gene. The CDR3 runs 15 residues. Germline V gene sequence: CDR1 SGHRS, CDR2 YFSETQ. As DNA, the CDR3 is TGCGCCAGCAGCTTGGAACAGGGGCGCGGAAACACCATATATTTT. Its protein is CASSLEQGRGNTIYF. The full variable domain, rest sourced from reference TRBV5-1 and TRBJ1-3, is KAGVTQTPRYLIKTRGQQVTLSCSPISGHRSVSWYQQTPGQGLQFLFEYFSETQRNKGNFPGRFSGRQFSNSRSEMNVSTLELGDSALYLCASSLEQGRGNTIYFGEGSWLTVV.

This clonotype was seen repeatedly, ten times or more. The CDR3 DNA is TGTGCCAGCAGCGGCGAGGGAAAAACGGGGCTGGATACGCAGTATTTT. Translation gives CASSGEGKTGLDTQYF. This sequence joins TRBV3-1 and TRBJ2-3; D may match TRBD1 or TRBD2 (5 bases each). The CDR3 runs 16 residues. With 5 bases removed from V and 6 bases from J, the gap between germline ends came to 21 bases. Germline loops: CDR1 LGHDT, CDR2 YNNKEL (reference sequence).

Only a few counts were recorded for this clonotype. The chain is built from TRBV12-5 and TRBJ2-1; the match to TRBD2 covers 9 bases. Losses at the gene ends were 4 bases for V and 5 bases for J; bases not matched to a gene: 9. This CDR3 comprises 16 residues. Germline V gene lookup returns CDR1 LGHNT and CDR2 FRNRAP. The CDR3 reads CASGWMAGGGNNEQFF. The DNA of the CDR3 is TGTGCTAGTGGTTGGATGGCGGGGGGGGGCAACAATGAGCAGTTCTTC.